The entry below gives a single T cell receptor (beta chain) sequence along with its context. For recovered donors of Cohort 3, there were two negative PCRs, clearance, or symptom resolution. This CDR3 comprises 17 residues. V lost 0 bases to trimming and J lost 5 bases; unmatched junction nucleotides: 4. CDR1 LGHNA and CDR2 YSLEER come from the germline V gene. Under the authors' procedure: Nucleated cell number was recorded as an estimate derived from reference gene primer amplification. TCRdb keeps only in-frame clones here, not all; method: immunoSEQ multiplex PCR. The V and J calls and the clone size are those of that table, but D and trimming were determined from the DNA. The repertoire holds 270,000 or so clones, with about 80% as singletons. This entry comes from a study of blood T cell repertoires in COVID-19. Study background: COVID-19 samples from acute and convalescent phases originated in the United States, Italy and Spain.

The clonotype comes from a man between 45 and 60 years old who had recovered from COVID-19. Sequenced: PBMCs or T cells enriched from blood (not recorded which). This sequence joins TRBV4-3 and TRBJ2-5, with 15 bases fitting TRBD2. The CDR3: CASSQEGLAGGGETQYF. The CDR3 nucleotides are TGCGCCAGCAGCCAAGAGGGACTAGCGGGAGGAGGTGAGACCCAGTACTTC.